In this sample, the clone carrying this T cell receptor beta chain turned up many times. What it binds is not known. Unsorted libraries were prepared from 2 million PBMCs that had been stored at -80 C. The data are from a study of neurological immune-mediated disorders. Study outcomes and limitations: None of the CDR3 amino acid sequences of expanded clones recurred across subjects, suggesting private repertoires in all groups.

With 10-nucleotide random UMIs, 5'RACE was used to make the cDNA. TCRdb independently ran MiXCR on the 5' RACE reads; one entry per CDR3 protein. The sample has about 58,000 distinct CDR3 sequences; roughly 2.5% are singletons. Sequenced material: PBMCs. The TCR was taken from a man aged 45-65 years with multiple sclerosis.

The CDR3 protein is CASSVGTEDTQYF. CDR3 DNA: TGTGCCAGCAGCGTCGGGACAGAAGATACGCAGTATTTT. The chain carries TRBV5-5 and TRBJ2-3; 7 bases match TRBD1. Germline trimming cut 4 bases from V and 5 bases from J; bases unmatched to any gene: 4. The CDR3 contains 13 residues. The germline CDR1 and CDR2 sequences are SGHKS and YYEKEE (reference sequence).